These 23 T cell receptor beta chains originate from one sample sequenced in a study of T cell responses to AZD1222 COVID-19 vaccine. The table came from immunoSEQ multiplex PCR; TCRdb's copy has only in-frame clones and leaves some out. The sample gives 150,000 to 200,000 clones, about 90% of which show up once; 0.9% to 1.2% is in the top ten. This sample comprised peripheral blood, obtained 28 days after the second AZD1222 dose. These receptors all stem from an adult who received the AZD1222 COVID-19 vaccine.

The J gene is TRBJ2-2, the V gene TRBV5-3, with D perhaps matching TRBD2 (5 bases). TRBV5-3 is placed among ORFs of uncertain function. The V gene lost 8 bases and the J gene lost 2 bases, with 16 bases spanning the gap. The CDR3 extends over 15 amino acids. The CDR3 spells CASKPRTGNTGELFF. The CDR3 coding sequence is TGTGCCAGCAAACCCAGGACGGGAAACACCGGGGAGCTGTTTTTT.

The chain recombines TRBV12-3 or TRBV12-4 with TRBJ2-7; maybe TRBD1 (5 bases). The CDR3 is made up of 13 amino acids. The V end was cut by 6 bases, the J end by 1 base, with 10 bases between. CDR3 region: CASSLGDSYEQYF. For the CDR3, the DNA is TGTGCCAGCAGCCTAGGGGATTCCTACGAGCAGTACTTC.

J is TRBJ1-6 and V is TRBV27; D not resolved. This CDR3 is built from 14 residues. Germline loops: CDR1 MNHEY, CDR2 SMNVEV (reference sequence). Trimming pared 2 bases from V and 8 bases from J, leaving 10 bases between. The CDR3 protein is CASSLVVRDSPLHF. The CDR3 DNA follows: TGTGCCAGCAGTTTAGTGGTCCGAGATTCACCCCTCCACTTT.

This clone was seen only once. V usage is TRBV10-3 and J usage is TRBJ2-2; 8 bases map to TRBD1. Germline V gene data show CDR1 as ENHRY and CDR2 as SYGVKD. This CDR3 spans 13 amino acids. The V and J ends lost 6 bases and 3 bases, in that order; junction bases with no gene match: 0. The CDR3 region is CAIRTGDTGELFF. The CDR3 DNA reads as TGTGCCATCAGGACAGGGGACACCGGGGAGCTGTTTTTT.

Here the CDR3 DNA reads TGTGCCACCAGTGGTTCGAGCAGGATGGACAATGAGCAGTTCTTC. This translates into CATSGSSRMDNEQFF. This rearrangement joins TRBV24-1 to TRBJ2-1, with D uncertain. The V gene's germline CDR1 is KGHDR and CDR2 SFDVKD. V was pared by 5 bases and J by 5 bases, with 15 bases between. This CDR3 has 15 residues.

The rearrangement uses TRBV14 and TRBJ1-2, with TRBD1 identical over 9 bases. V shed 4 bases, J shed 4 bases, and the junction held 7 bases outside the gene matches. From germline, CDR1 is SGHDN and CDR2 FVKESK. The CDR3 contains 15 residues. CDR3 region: CASSPPGTGLYGYTF. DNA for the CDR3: TGTGCCAGCAGCCCCCCCGGGACAGGGCTCTATGGCTACACCTTC.

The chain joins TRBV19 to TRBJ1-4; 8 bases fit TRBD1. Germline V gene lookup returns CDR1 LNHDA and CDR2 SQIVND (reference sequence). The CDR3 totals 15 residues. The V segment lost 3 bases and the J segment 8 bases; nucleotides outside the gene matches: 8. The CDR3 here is CASSISGTGREKLFF. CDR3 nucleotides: TGTGCCAGTAGTATCTCCGGGACAGGAAGGGAAAAACTGTTTTTT.

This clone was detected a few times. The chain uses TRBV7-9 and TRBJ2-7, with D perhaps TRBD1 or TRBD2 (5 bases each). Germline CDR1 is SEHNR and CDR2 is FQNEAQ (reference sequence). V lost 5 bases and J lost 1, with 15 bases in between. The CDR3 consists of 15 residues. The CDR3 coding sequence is TGTGCCAGCAGCACTACGGGACGGCGTTCCTACGAGCAGTACTTC. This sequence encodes CASSTTGRRSYEQYF.

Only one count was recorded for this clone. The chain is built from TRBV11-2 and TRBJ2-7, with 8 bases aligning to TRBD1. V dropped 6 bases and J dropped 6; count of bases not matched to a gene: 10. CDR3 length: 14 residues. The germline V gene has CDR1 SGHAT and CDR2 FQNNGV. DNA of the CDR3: TGTGCCAGCAGGGGACAGGAGGGTCTGGGCGAGCAGTACTTC. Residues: CASRGQEGLGEQYF.

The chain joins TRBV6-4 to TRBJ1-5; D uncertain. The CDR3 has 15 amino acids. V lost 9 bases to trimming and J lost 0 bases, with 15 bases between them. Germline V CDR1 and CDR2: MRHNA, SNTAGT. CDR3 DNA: TGTGCCAGTCCGATCCGGGTTAATAGCAATCAGCCCCAGCATTTT. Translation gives CASPIRVNSNQPQHF.

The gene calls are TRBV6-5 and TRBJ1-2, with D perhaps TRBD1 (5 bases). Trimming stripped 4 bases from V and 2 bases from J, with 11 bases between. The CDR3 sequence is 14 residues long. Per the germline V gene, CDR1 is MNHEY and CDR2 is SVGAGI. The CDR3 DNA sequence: TGTGCCAGCAGTTTCGGACACGTCAACTATGGCTACACCTTC. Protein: CASSFGHVNYGYTF.

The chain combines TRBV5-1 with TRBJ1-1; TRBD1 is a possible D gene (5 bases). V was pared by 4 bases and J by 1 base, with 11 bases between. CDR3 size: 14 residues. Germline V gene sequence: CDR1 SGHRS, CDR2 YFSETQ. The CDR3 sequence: CASSALQGNTEAFF. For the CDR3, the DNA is TGCGCCAGCAGCGCCTTGCAGGGGAACACTGAAGCTTTCTTT.

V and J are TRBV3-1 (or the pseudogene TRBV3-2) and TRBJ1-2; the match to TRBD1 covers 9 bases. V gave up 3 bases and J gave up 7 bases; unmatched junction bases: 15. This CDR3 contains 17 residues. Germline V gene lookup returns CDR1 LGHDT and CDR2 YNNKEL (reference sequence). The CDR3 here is CASSHPGTGHRFRGYTF. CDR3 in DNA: TGTGCCAGCAGCCACCCCGGGACAGGGCATCGGTTTCGTGGCTACACCTTC.

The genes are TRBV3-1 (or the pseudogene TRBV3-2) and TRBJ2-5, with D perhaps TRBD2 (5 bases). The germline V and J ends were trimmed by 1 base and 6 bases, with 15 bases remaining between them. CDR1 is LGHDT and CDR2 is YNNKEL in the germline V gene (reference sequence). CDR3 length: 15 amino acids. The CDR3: CASSQGLLGVKTQYF. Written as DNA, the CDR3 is TGTGCCAGCAGCCAAGGACTCCTCGGGGTAAAGACCCAGTACTTC.

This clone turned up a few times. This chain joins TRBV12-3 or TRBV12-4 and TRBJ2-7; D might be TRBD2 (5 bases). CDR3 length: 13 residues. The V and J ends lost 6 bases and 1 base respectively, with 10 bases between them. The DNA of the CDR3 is TGTGCCAGCAGACCCGGACTTTCCTACGAGCAGTACTTC. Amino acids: CASRPGLSYEQYF.

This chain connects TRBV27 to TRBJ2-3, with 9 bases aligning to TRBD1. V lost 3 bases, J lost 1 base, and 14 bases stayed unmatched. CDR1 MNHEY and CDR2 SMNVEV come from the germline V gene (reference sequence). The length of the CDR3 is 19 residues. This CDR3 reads CASSFLGQGTTLGTDTQYF. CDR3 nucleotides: TGTGCCAGCAGTTTTCTCGGACAGGGGACGACCCTCGGCACAGATACGCAGTATTTT.

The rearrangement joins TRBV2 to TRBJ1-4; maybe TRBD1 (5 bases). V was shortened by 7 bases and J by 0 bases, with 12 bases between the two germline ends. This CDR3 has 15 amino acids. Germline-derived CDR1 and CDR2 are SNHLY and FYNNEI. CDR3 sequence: CASNLQGATNEKLFF. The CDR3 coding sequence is TGTGCCAGCAATCTTCAGGGCGCAACTAATGAAAAACTGTTTTTT.

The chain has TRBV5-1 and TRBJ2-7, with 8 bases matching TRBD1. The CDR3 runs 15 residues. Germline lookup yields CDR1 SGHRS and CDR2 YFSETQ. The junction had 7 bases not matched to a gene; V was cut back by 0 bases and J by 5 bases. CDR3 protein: CASSLAGTGQNEQYF. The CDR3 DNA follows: TGCGCCAGCAGCTTGGCCGGGACAGGACAAAACGAGCAGTACTTC.

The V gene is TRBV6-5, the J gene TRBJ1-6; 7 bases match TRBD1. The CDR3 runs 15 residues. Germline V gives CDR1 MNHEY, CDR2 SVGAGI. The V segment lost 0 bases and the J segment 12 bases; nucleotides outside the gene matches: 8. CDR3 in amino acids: CASSYSAFTGEPLHF. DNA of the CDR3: TGTGCCAGCAGTTACTCGGCTTTCACAGGGGAACCCCTCCACTTT.

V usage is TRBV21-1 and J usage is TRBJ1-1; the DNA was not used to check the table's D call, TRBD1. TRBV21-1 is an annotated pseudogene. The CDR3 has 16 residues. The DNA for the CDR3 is TGTGCCAGCAGCGGCAGGGGGGCCCCCATGAACACTGAAGCTTTCTTT. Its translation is CASSGRGAPMNTEAFF.

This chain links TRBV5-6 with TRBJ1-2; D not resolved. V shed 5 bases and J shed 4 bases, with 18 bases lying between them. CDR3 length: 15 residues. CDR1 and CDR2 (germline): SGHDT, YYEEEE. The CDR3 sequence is CASRNVRFGGYGYTF. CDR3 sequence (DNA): TGTGCCAGCAGGAACGTCAGGTTCGGTGGCTATGGCTACACCTTC.

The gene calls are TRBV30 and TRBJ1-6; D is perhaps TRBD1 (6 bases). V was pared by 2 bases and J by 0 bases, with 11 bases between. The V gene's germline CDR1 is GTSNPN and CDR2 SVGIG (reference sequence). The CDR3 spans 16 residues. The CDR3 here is CAWSSDRSSYNSPLHF. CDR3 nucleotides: TGTGCCTGGAGTAGTGACAGGAGCTCCTATAATTCACCCCTCCACTTT.

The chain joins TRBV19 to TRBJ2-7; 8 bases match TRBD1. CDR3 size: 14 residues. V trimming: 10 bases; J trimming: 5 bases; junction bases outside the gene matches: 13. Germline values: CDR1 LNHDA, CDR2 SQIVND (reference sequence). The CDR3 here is CATSVLDRVHEQYF. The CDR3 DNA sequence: TGTGCCACCTCGGTCTTGGACAGGGTCCACGAGCAGTACTTC.